A selection of T cell receptor beta chains follows, all from one sample in a study of blood T cell repertoires in COVID-19. TCRdb's table, derived via immunoSEQ multiplex PCR, lists solely in-frame clones and lacks some. The profile shows roughly 97,000 clones, roughly 90% of them singletons. The sample consisted of peripheral blood. The receptors derive from a human donor in a cohort sampled during active COVID-19. Both conserved end residues are part of each CDR3. D genes are given only for firm matches. Size is stated for part of the rows, as once, few or many counts, or as a class when the clone is expanded.

cdr3_aa	cdr3_nt	clone_size	v_call	j_call	d_call
CASLSRAGLQETQYF	TGTGCCAGCCTGAGTAGGGCGGGCCTCCAAGAGACCCAGTACTTC	.	TRBV2	TRBJ2-5	.
CASSYVGTGNTEAFF	TGTGCCAGCAGTTACGTAGGGACAGGGAACACTGAAGCTTTCTTT	.	TRBV6-5	TRBJ1-1	TRBD1
CASSPRTGKGEQYF	TGTGCCAGCAGCCCCCGGACAGGAAAGGGCGAGCAGTACTTC	.	TRBV7-9	TRBJ2-7	TRBD1
CASSEAGGGSDTQYF	TGTGCCAGCAGTGAAGCGGGCGGGGGGTCAGATACGCAGTATTTT	.	TRBV6-1	TRBJ2-3	TRBD2
CASSIIRSPIYEQYF	TGTGCCAGTAGTATAATCCGGTCCCCAATCTACGAGCAGTACTTC	.	TRBV19	TRBJ2-7	.
CASSIDRVRGYTF	TGTGCCAGCAGTATCGACAGGGTGAGGGGCTACACCTTC	.	TRBV27	TRBJ1-2	TRBD1
CATGDSGETYEQYF	TGTGCCACCGGGGATAGCGGGGAAACCTACGAGCAGTACTTC	.	TRBV24-1	TRBJ2-7	TRBD2
CASSEGSRDRGNYGYTF	TGCGCCAGCAGTGAGGGAAGCCGGGACAGGGGTAACTATGGCTACACCTTC	.	TRBV10-1	TRBJ1-2	TRBD1
CASSPQGAGTEAFF	TGTGCCAGCTCACCTCAGGGGGCTGGCACTGAAGCTTTCTTT	.	TRBV18	TRBJ1-1	TRBD1
CASSVTGGPNQPQHF	TGTGCCAGCAGCGTGACAGGGGGTCCCAATCAGCCCCAGCATTTT	.	TRBV9	TRBJ1-5	TRBD1
CASSLGQGSYEQYF	TGTGCCAGCAGTCTCGGGCAGGGCTCCTACGAGCAGTACTTC	.	TRBV5-6	TRBJ2-7	.
CASSLGVGAGPSSNEQFF	TGTGCTAGCAGCCTAGGGGTAGGGGCAGGTCCATCTTCCAATGAGCAGTTCTTC	.	TRBV7-7	TRBJ2-1	.
CASSFTSGGATEQYF	TGCGCCAGCAGCTTTACTAGCGGGGGGGCCACCGAGCAGTACTTC	.	TRBV5-1	TRBJ2-7	TRBD2
CASSTISGDEQYF	TGTGCCAGTAGTACCATCTCAGGCGACGAGCAGTACTTC	.	TRBV19	TRBJ2-7	.
CASSPGDRAGTEAFF	TGTGCCAGCAGCCCGGGGGACAGGGCGGGGACTGAAGCTTTCTTT	.	TRBV7-9	TRBJ1-1	TRBD1
CASSWTSGNNEQFF	TGTGCCAGCAGTTGGACTAGCGGGAACAATGAGCAGTTCTTC	.	TRBV28	TRBJ2-1	TRBD2
CASSPSTVQPQHF	TGTGCCAGCAGCCCCTCGACAGTGCAGCCCCAGCATTTT	.	TRBV27	TRBJ1-5	.
CASSLLDEQFF	TGTGCCAGCAGTTTGTTAGATGAGCAGTTCTTC	.	TRBV12-3/TRBV12-4	TRBJ2-1	.
CASSQGQGHTDTQYF	TGCGCCAGCAGCCAAGGACAGGGACACACAGATACGCAGTATTTT	once	TRBV4-1	TRBJ2-3	TRBD1
CSANRVETQYF	TGCAGCGCCAACAGGGTAGAGACCCAGTACTTC	.	TRBV29-1	TRBJ2-5	.
CSSGGDRGEAFF	TGCAGCTCGGGGGGGGACAGGGGCGAAGCTTTCTTT	once	TRBV29-1	TRBJ1-1	TRBD1
CASSLDSPRIYGYTF	TGCGCCAGCAGCTTGGACAGTCCCCGCATCTATGGCTACACCTTC	.	TRBV5-1	TRBJ1-2	.
CASSVAWRGTDTQYF	TGTGCCAGCAGCGTAGCTTGGCGGGGCACAGATACGCAGTATTTT	.	TRBV9	TRBJ2-3	.
CASRWQVNYEQYF	TGTGCCAGCAGGTGGCAGGTGAACTACGAGCAGTACTTC	.	TRBV2	TRBJ2-7	.